Listed below are T cell receptor beta chains from one sample, sequenced in a study of cytomegalovirus exposure and HLA in healthy donors. Profiling relied on immunoSEQ multiplex PCR, and the TCRdb table lists in-frame clones only, not all of them. The sample shows around 150,000 clones, 75% to 80% of them seen only once. Sequencing was done on a sample of PBMCs. The receptors were sampled from a woman aged 45-59 years in good health and CMV-seropositive. Both conserved end residues are part of each CDR3. The D gene is left open where the match is weak. Clone sizes are given selectively: once, few, many, or a class where the clone is expanded.

j_call,v_call,clone_size,d_call,cdr3_aa,cdr3_nt
TRBJ1-2,TRBV7-9,NA,NA,CASSSTGRGYGYTF,TGTGCCAGCAGCTCTACCGGGCGGGGCTATGGCTACACCTTC
TRBJ2-7,TRBV29-1,NA,NA,CSYGQSSYEQYF,TGCAGCTACGGACAGAGCTCCTACGAGCAGTACTTC
TRBJ2-2,TRBV6-6,NA,TRBD1,CASSSPGQGGTGELFF,TGTGCCAGCAGTTCCCCGGGACAGGGTGGCACCGGGGAGCTGTTTTTT
TRBJ1-3,TRBV28,NA,NA,CASTDPGRSSGNTIYF,TGTGCCAGCACTGATCCTGGGCGCAGCTCTGGAAACACCATATATTTT
TRBJ1-3,TRBV7-6,few,TRBD1,CASSLGQGFSRNTIYF,TGTGCCAGCAGCTTGGGACAGGGATTCAGTCGGAACACCATATATTTT
TRBJ2-6,TRBV6-1,NA,NA,CASSEYGSGANVLTF,TGTGCCAGCAGTGAATACGGGTCTGGGGCCAACGTCCTGACTTTC
TRBJ1-1,TRBV19,NA,NA,CASSIGRAANTEAFF,TGTGCCAGTAGTATAGGTCGAGCCGCGAACACTGAAGCTTTCTTT
TRBJ2-3,TRBV14,NA,TRBD2,CASSKLAGVSTDTQYF,TGTGCCAGCAGCAAATTAGCGGGAGTAAGCACAGATACGCAGTATTTT
TRBJ1-2,TRBV28,NA,TRBD1,CASAVQGYYGYTF,TGTGCCAGCGCGGTACAGGGGTACTATGGCTACACCTTC
TRBJ1-1,TRBV7-9,NA,TRBD1,CASSPRTGPNTEAFF,TGTGCCAGCAGCCCACGGACAGGGCCGAACACTGAAGCTTTCTTT
TRBJ1-2,TRBV18,NA,NA,CASSPNSLHGYTF,TGTGCCAGCTCACCAAACAGCCTTCATGGCTACACCTTC
TRBJ2-3,TRBV10-1,NA,TRBD2,CASSEGLAGGLDTQYF,TGCGCCAGCAGTGAGGGACTAGCGGGAGGACTAGATACGCAGTATTTT
TRBJ1-3,TRBV30,NA,NA,CAWGRGTSGNTIYF,TGTGCCTGGGGACGGGGAACCTCTGGAAACACCATATATTTT
TRBJ1-5,TRBV25-1,NA,TRBD1,CASSGGQGWYQPQHF,TGTGCCAGCAGCGGAGGACAGGGGTGGTATCAGCCCCAGCATTTT
TRBJ2-3,TRBV5-5,NA,TRBD1,CASSLMTGTDTQYF,TGTGCCAGCAGCTTGATGACAGGGACAGATACGCAGTATTTT
TRBJ2-5,TRBV5-1,NA,TRBD2,CASSYSSGQETQYF,TGCGCCAGCAGTTACTCTAGCGGCCAAGAGACCCAGTACTTC
TRBJ2-5,TRBV10-1,few,NA,CASSESTSGLETQYF,TGCGCCAGCAGTGAGTCGACCTCGGGTTTAGAGACCCAGTACTTC
TRBJ1-6,TRBV6-6,NA,TRBD1,CASSYRTGGNSPLHF,TGTGCCAGCAGTTACAGGACAGGGGGCAATTCACCCCTCCACTTT
TRBJ1-1,TRBV7-9,NA,NA,CASSTDRRNTEAFF,TGTGCCAGCAGCACGGACAGAAGGAACACTGAAGCTTTCTTT
TRBJ2-1,TRBV15,NA,NA,CATSKDGEWDEQFF,TGTGCCACCAGCAAAGATGGGGAGTGGGATGAGCAGTTCTTC